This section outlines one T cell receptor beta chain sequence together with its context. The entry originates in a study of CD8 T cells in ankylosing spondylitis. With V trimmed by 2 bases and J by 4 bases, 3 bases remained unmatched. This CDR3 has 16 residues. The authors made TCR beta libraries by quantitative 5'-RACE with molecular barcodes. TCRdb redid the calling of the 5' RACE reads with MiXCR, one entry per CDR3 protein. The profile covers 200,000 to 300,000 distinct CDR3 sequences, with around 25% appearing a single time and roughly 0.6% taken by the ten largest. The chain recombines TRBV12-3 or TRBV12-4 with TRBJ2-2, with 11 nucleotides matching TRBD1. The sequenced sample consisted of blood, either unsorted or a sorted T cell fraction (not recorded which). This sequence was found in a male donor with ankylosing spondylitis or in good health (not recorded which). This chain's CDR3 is CASSLWGQGVTGELFF. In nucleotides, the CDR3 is TGTGCCAGCAGTTTATGGGGACAGGGGGTCACCGGGGAGCTGTTTTTT.